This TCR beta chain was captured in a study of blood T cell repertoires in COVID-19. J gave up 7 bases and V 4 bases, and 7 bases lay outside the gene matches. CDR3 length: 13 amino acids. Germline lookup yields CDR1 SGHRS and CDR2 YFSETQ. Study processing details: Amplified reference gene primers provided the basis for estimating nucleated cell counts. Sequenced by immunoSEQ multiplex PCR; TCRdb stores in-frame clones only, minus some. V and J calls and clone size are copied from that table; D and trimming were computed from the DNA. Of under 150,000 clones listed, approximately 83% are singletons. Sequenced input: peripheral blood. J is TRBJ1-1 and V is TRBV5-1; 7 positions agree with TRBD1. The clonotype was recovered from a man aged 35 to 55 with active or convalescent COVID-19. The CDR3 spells CASSPDRENEAFF. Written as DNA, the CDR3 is TGCGCCAGCAGCCCTGACAGGGAGAATGAAGCTTTCTTT.